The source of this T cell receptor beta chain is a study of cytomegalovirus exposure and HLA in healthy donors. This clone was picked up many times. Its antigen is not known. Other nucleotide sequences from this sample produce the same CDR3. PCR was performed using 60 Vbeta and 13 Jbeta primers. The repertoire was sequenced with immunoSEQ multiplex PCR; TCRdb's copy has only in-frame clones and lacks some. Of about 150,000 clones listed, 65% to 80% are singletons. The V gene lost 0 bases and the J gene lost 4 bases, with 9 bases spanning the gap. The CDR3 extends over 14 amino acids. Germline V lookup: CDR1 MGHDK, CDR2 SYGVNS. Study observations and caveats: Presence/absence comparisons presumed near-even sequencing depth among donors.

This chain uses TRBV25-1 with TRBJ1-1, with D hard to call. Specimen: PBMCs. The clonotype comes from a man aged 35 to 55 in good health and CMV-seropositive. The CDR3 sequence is CASSEYQEGTEAFF. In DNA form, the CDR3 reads TGTGCCAGCAGTGAATATCAGGAGGGCACTGAAGCTTTCTTT.